This T cell receptor beta chain was identified in a study of blood T cell repertoires in COVID-19. Study context: The United States, Italy and Spain were the sources of the acute and convalescent COVID-19 samples. In each case, the material was cDNA or gDNA derived from T cells, B-cell-depleted T cells, or PBMCs.

Study processing details: The assay estimated nucleated cells by amplifying reference gene primers. Using immunoSEQ multiplex PCR, the repertoire was profiled, and TCRdb retains in-frame clones only, with some absent. V and J calls and clone size are copied from that table; D and trimming were computed from the DNA. The table has some 88,000 clones, 91% seen once; the top ten hold under 2%. The length of the CDR3 is 16 residues. Germline lookup yields CDR1 SNHLY and CDR2 FYNNEI. Trimming left V 7 bases short and J 6 bases short, with 19 bases between. This chain joins TRBV2 and TRBJ1-6, with D possibly matching TRBD1 (6 bases). This receptor was obtained from a human donor with active COVID-19. The donor label of this sample is uncertain. Sample: peripheral blood. The CDR3 DNA follows: TGTGCCAGCACCCTGCGGGGGGCTAGGGGTAATTCACCCCTCCACTTT. Protein product: CASTLRGARGNSPLHF.